This entry lists 20 T cell receptor beta chains sequenced from one sample in a study of tissue T cells after allogeneic stem cell transplantation (dated by TCRdb to between 2021 and 2023). The receptor library was made with the immunoSEQ multiplex PCR assay. TCRdb re-hosts the immuneACCESS table, in-frame sequences only. Its copies lack some clones; in the studies checked, an unresolved V gene accounts for under half of them, and the cause for the rest is not known. This sample has some 17,000 clones in its table, and roughly two thirds of those were observed once. In total, the top ten clones hold roughly 0.91% of the sample. Sequencing was carried out using spleen. These receptors all come from a female BALB/c mouse in good health. Mice in this strain carry MHC haplotype H2-d.

Points on this clone: The genes are named according to mouse. The read halts 1 residue ahead of the CDR3 end, with the missing end drawn from the germline J gene. The gene calls are TRBV19 and TRBJ2-2; D call uncertain. V lost 2 bases and J 1 base, leaving 6 bases between the germline ends. The CDR3 extends over 14 amino acids. Germline V gene sequence: CDR1 FNHDT, CDR2 SITEND (reference sequence). The CDR3 is CASSITVNTGQLYF. The CDR3 DNA, read in part, is TGTGCCAGCAGTATCACAGTAAACACCGGGCAGCTCTAC.

This clone appeared a single time. Genes and germline are mouse. The read terminates 1 residue ahead of where the CDR3 ends, so the germline J gene completes it. The chain employs TRBV29 and TRBJ1-2; no reliable D call. CDR1 and CDR2 (germline): MSHET, SYDVDS. The CDR3 length is 12 residues. Between the trimmed V and J ends, which lost 3 bases and 2 bases, there was a span of 4 bases. The sequenced part of the CDR3 DNA is TGTGCTAGCAGTTTCGGGAACTCCGACTACACC. It encodes CASSFGNSDYT. The complete CDR3 reads CASSFGNSDYTF.

A note on this clone: The gene symbols are mouse symbols. The CDR3 loop is CASSSGLGGTGQLYF. CDR3 DNA, as far as it was read: TGTGCCAGCAGCTCGGGACTGGGGGGCACCGGGCAGCTCTAC. V and J are TRBV14 and TRBJ2-2; 12 nucleotides agree with TRBD2. The CDR3 end is not reached by the read, which stops 1 residue before it; the germline J gene fills it in. The CDR3 runs to 15 residues. In germline, CDR1 is SGHDT, CDR2 FRDEAV. V lost 5 bases and J lost 4; bases outside the gene matches: 3.

As to this clone: Gene names refer to mouse genes. The read terminates 1 residue ahead of where the CDR3 ends, so the germline J gene completes it. This chain uses TRBV29 with TRBJ1-5; D gene unclear. CDR1 and CDR2 (germline): MSHET, SYDVDS. Trimming left V 3 bases short and J 9 bases short, with 9 bases between. The CDR3 runs to 12 residues. The DNA read from the CDR3 is TGTGCTAGCAGTTTTGAGGGTTGGGCTCCGCTT. Translation gives CASSFEGWAPL. The full CDR3 sequence reads CASSFEGWAPLF.

This clone was found a few times. Gene names are mouse gene names. Read sequence stops 1 residue before the CDR3 end, and the germline J gene provides the missing end. The V gene is TRBV13-3, the J gene TRBJ2-7; TRBD1 aligns across 8 bases. Germline loops: CDR1 NNHDY, CDR2 SYVADS. This CDR3 is 13 amino acids long. The J segment lost 4 bases and the V segment lost 2 bases, leaving 2 bases of the junction unmatched. Here the CDR3 reads CASSEGQAYEQYF. The CDR3 DNA, read in part, is TGTGCCAGCAGTGAGGGACAGGCTTATGAACAGTAC.

Points on this clone: Germline and genes here are mouse. The sequence runs out 1 residue before the end of the CDR3; the remainder is reconstructed from the germline J gene. This rearrangement joins TRBV5 to TRBJ2-2; 11 positions agree with TRBD1. Germline CDR1 and CDR2: LGHNA and YNLKQL (reference sequence). After removal of 1 base from V and 2 bases from J, the junction contained 3 bases not matched to a gene. CDR3 length: 17 residues. CDR3 protein: CASSQVGTGGNTGQLYF. Partial CDR3 DNA: TGTGCCAGCAGCCAAGTCGGGACAGGGGGTAACACCGGGCAGCTCTAC.

A word on this clone: The listed genes are named as in mouse. The read gets to within 1 residue of the CDR3 end, and the germline J gene fills in the rest. V gene TRBV5 combines with J gene TRBJ2-7, with a tentative D call TRBD2 (7 bases). Trimming removed 5 bases from V and 4 bases from J, with 12 bases in between. The CDR3 contains 13 residues. Germline CDR1 reads LGHNA; CDR2 reads YNLKQL (reference sequence). The CDR3 bases that were read are TGTGCCAGCAGCTGGGGGGCGGGATATGAACAGTAC. This gives the protein CASSWGAGYEQY. The entire CDR3 protein reads CASSWGAGYEQYF.

About this clone: All gene names here are mouse names. The read is 1 residue too short to cover the CDR3 end, so that end is filled in from the germline J gene. The rearrangement joins TRBV20 to TRBJ2-3; no definite D call. The germline V and J ends were trimmed by 3 bases and 0 bases, with 7 bases remaining between them. There are 13 residues in the CDR3. The germline V gene encodes CDR1 GFQATS and CDR2 STVNSAI. This CDR3 reads CGASPSSAETLYF. The sequenced part of the CDR3 DNA is TGTGGTGCTAGTCCATCTAGTGCAGAAACGCTGTAT.

With regard to this clone: Gene names are the mouse ones. The CDR3 here is CASSIGGARAEQFF. The CDR3 DNA, read in part, is TGTGCCAGCAGTATAGGGGGGGCGCGTGCTGAGCAGTTC. The V call is TRBV19, the J call TRBJ2-1; D perhaps matches TRBD2 (7 bases). The CDR3 end falls 1 residue outside the read, so it is completed with the germline J gene. CDR3 length: 14 amino acids. Germline assignment: CDR1 FNHDT and CDR2 SITEND (reference sequence). The V end was cut by 0 bases, the J end by 6 bases, with 10 bases between.

For this clone: Gene names and germline refer to mouse. The DNA ends 1 residue before the CDR3 does, and the rest of the CDR3 is filled in from the germline J gene. The chain couples TRBV2 to TRBJ2-1; D gene unclear. V gave up 3 bases and J gave up 3 bases, with 6 bases separating them. Germline-derived CDR1 and CDR2 are LGHNA and YSYQKL. The CDR3 contains 13 residues. The CDR3 spells CASSHPAYAEQFF. The CDR3 DNA, read in part, is TGTGCCAGCAGCCATCCGGCCTATGCTGAGCAGTTC.

In regard to this clone: These gene names are mouse names. The read falls 1 residue short of the CDR3 end, and the missing part is taken from the germline J gene. The chain combines TRBV1 with TRBJ1-3, with 8 bases fitting TRBD1. The V and J ends lost 1 base and 2 bases, in that order; junction bases with no gene match: 4. Germline values: CDR1 NSQYPW, CDR2 LRSPGD (reference sequence). The CDR3 totals 16 residues. The CDR3 sequence is CTCSAGTGGTGNTLYF. Partial CDR3 DNA: TGCACCTGCAGTGCAGGTACAGGGGGGACTGGAAATACGCTCTAT.

Worth noting for this clone: Gene names denote mouse genes. The CDR3 DNA, read in part, is TGTGCCAGCAGTGGGACAGCTTCTGGAAATACGCTCTAT. Encoded protein: CASSGTASGNTLY. The CDR3 reads in full as CASSGTASGNTLYF. V and J are TRBV14 and TRBJ1-3, with 7 bases that match TRBD1. With the read ending 1 residue before the CDR3 end, the germline J gene is used to fill in that end. The CDR3 totals 14 residues. Germline-derived CDR1 and CDR2 are SGHDT and FRDEAV. V gave up 4 bases and J gave up 0 bases; unmatched junction bases: 1.

Regarding this clone: Gene names are mouse gene names. From the germline J gene comes the end of the CDR3, since the read stops 1 residue before it. The gene calls are TRBV13-2 and TRBJ2-4, with 14 bases fitting TRBD2. Germline CDR1 reads NNHNN; CDR2 reads SYGAGS (reference sequence). This CDR3 comprises 16 residues. Unmatched junction bases numbered 3, after V lost 3 bases and J lost 3 bases. The covered CDR3 bases are TGTGCCAGCGGTGCCGGGACTGGGGGGGCGCAAAACACCTTGTAC. Translated, it gives CASGAGTGGAQNTLY. The CDR3 as a whole reads CASGAGTGGAQNTLYF.

With regard to this clone: The genes and germline here are from mouse. Read coverage stops 1 residue before the CDR3 terminus; the germline J gene supplies the remainder. This sequence joins TRBV13-3 and TRBJ2-7; D might be TRBD2 (5 bases). Trimming shortened V by 2 bases and J by 0 bases, and 9 bases separated the two germline ends. The CDR3 has 14 residues. In germline, CDR1 is NNHDY, CDR2 SYVADS. CDR3 sequence: CASSEWGSSYEQYF. The covered CDR3 bases are TGTGCCAGCAGTGAGTGGGGAAGCTCCTATGAACAGTAC.

This clone was counted a single time. Genes here carry mouse names. From the germline J gene comes the end of the CDR3, since the read stops 1 residue before it. This sequence joins TRBV2 and TRBJ2-2; 10 nucleotides match TRBD1. Trimming took 2 bases from V and 2 from J; bases not matched to a gene: 2. This CDR3 has 16 amino acids. CDR1 LGHNA and CDR2 YSYQKL come from the germline V gene. The CDR3 here is CASSQPGQGNTGQLYF. The sequenced CDR3 bases are TGTGCCAGCAGCCAACCGGGACAGGGGAACACCGGGCAGCTCTAC.

As regards this clone: Here the gene names and germline are mouse. The read ends 1 residue early relative to the CDR3; the germline J gene fills the gap. The V gene is TRBV19, the J gene TRBJ2-5, with TRBD2 as a possible D gene (6 bases). The CDR3 runs 14 residues. V was shortened by 1 base and J by 3 bases, with 9 bases between the two germline ends. Germline V gene lookup returns CDR1 FNHDT and CDR2 SITEND (reference sequence). CDR3 residues: CASSISGGQDTQYF. CDR3 bases read: TGTGCCAGCAGTATATCCGGGGGGCAAGACACCCAGTAC. The variable domain in full, completed from reference TRBV19 and TRBJ2-5, reads GGIITQTPKFLIGQEGQKLTLKCQQNFNHDTMYWYRQDSGKGLRLIYYSITENDLQKGDLSEGYDASREKKSSFSLTVTSAQKNEMAVFLCASSISGGQDTQYFGPGTRLLVL.

Comments on this clone: Gene names and germline refer to mouse. The sequenced fragment ends 1 residue before the CDR3 boundary, so the rest is inferred from the germline J gene. The chain employs TRBV29 and TRBJ1-4; D possibly corresponds to TRBD1 (6 bases). CDR3 length: 14 amino acids. Trimming cost V 3 bases and J 3 bases, with 8 bases left between them. The germline V gene has CDR1 MSHET and CDR2 SYDVDS. CDR3 region: CASSFTGTNERLFF. The covered CDR3 bases are TGTGCTAGCAGTTTTACAGGGACCAACGAAAGATTATTT.

About this clone itself: Genes and germline come from the mouse. The DNA ends 1 residue before the CDR3 does, and the rest of the CDR3 is filled in from the germline J gene. The gene calls are TRBV17 and TRBJ2-7; the D is unclear. The CDR3 has 11 residues. The germline CDR1 and CDR2 sequences are MNHDT and YYDKIL. Trimming stripped 6 bases from V and 6 bases from J, with 9 bases between. The CDR3 protein is CASRDGVEQYF. CDR3 bases read: TGTGCTAGCAGAGACGGGGTTGAACAGTAC.

For this clone: The gene names here belong to mouse. The CDR3 is cut off 1 residue early in the read; its end comes from the germline J gene. This chain uses TRBV14 with TRBJ2-7, with D hard to call. V gave up 4 bases and J gave up 4 bases, with 6 bases separating them. The CDR3 spans 11 residues. CDR1 SGHDT and CDR2 FRDEAV come from the germline V gene. This CDR3 is CASSHKYEQYF. CDR3 DNA (partial): TGTGCCAGCAGTCATAAATATGAACAGTAC.

Regarding this clone: Mouse germline and gene names are used. The read is 1 residue too short to cover the CDR3 end, so that end is filled in from the germline J gene. The chain links TRBV19 to TRBJ1-6; 12 bases are a match to TRBD1. TRBJ1-6 is classed as an ORF, of uncertain function. The germline gives CDR1 FNHDT, CDR2 SITEND (reference sequence). Trimming took 5 bases from V and 10 from J; bases not matched to a gene: 10. CDR3 size: 16 residues. The part of the CDR3 DNA that was read is TGTGCCAGCAGCCCGGGGACAGGGGGCCCCCTCTCGCCCCTCTAC. Encoded protein: CASSPGTGGPLSPLY. The whole CDR3 protein is CASSPGTGGPLSPLYF.